This is a list of T cell receptor beta chains from one sample in a study of Ad26.COV2.S vaccination and SARS-CoV-2 variants. TCRdb's table, derived via immunoSEQ multiplex PCR, lists solely in-frame clones and lacks some. The sample lists 510,000 or so clones; roughly nine tenths were seen once. This material consisted of peripheral blood, taken in a trial of Ad26.COV2.S vaccine versus placebo. These receptors were obtained from a person aged 18 to 59 who received the Ad26.COV2.S COVID-19 vaccine or a placebo. The CDR3 runs from the conserved cysteine through the conserved F or W. Each record gives: J gene, V gene, CDR3 protein.

j_gene: TRBJ2-1
v_gene: TRBV24-1
CDR3aa: CATSDLGPGNEQFF

j_gene: TRBJ2-3
v_gene: TRBV19
CDR3aa: CASSIGTSGRTDTQYF

j_gene: TRBJ2-3
v_gene: TRBV4-2
CDR3aa: CASSQRVGFQGDTQYF

j_gene: TRBJ1-1
v_gene: TRBV3-1/TRBV3-2
CDR3aa: CASSQAFGHSGTEAFF

j_gene: TRBJ1-6
v_gene: TRBV5-8
CDR3aa: CASSLRGDNSPLHF

j_gene: TRBJ2-7
v_gene: TRBV19
CDR3aa: CASSGLGLAYEQYF

j_gene: TRBJ1-2
v_gene: TRBV5-1
CDR3aa: CASSLGQDGYTF

j_gene: TRBJ2-5
v_gene: TRBV2
CDR3aa: CASSRVQETQYF

j_gene: TRBJ2-1
v_gene: TRBV5-4
CDR3aa: CASSPGLSDPIYNEQFF

j_gene: TRBJ2-7
v_gene: TRBV29-1
CDR3aa: CSVSSGTPGGSYEQYF

j_gene: TRBJ1-1
v_gene: TRBV2
CDR3aa: CASSGGQNKNTEAFF

j_gene: TRBJ1-4
v_gene: TRBV5-6
CDR3aa: CASSLERVRGDEKLFF

j_gene: TRBJ1-4
v_gene: TRBV5-1
CDR3aa: CASSWGAQELTNEKLFF

j_gene: TRBJ1-6
v_gene: TRBV19
CDR3aa: CASSPGGQYSPLHF

j_gene: TRBJ2-2
v_gene: TRBV6-4
CDR3aa: CASRWRHTGELFF

j_gene: TRBJ2-7
v_gene: TRBV10-3
CDR3aa: CAIREQGEQYF

j_gene: TRBJ1-2
v_gene: TRBV2
CDR3aa: CASSRQGFSLYTF

j_gene: TRBJ2-7
v_gene: TRBV10-3
CDR3aa: CAISGIVGLAGGSPQYEQYF

j_gene: TRBJ1-2
v_gene: TRBV5-4
CDR3aa: CASSADRVKGYTF

j_gene: TRBJ2-7
v_gene: TRBV11-2
CDR3aa: CASRAGGTGSYEQYF

j_gene: TRBJ2-7
v_gene: TRBV28
CDR3aa: CASSLPRDQQYF

j_gene: TRBJ2-7
v_gene: TRBV2
CDR3aa: CASSTGLAGLYEQYF

j_gene: TRBJ2-5
v_gene: TRBV28
CDR3aa: CASSLWARGETQYF

j_gene: TRBJ1-1
v_gene: TRBV30
CDR3aa: CAWSVPGGFTEAFF

j_gene: TRBJ2-1
v_gene: TRBV11-2
CDR3aa: CASSVMGLVSNEQFF

j_gene: TRBJ2-1
v_gene: TRBV7-2
CDR3aa: CASSLWETLSYNEQFF

j_gene: TRBJ1-5
v_gene: TRBV19
CDR3aa: CASSSSVDSNQPQHF

j_gene: TRBJ2-3
v_gene: TRBV29-1
CDR3aa: CSVAQGTSTDTQYF

j_gene: TRBJ1-1
v_gene: TRBV6-6
CDR3aa: CASSLTGEGNTEAFF

j_gene: TRBJ1-2
v_gene: TRBV5-1
CDR3aa: CASSFGQATNYGYTF

j_gene: TRBJ1-6
v_gene: TRBV10-1
CDR3aa: CASSGPGQGCGSRNSPLHF

j_gene: TRBJ2-7
v_gene: TRBV12-3/TRBV12-4
CDR3aa: CASSLTSGQYF

j_gene: TRBJ2-1
v_gene: TRBV9
CDR3aa: CASSAPGTSGNTEQFF

j_gene: TRBJ2-4
v_gene: TRBV10-3
CDR3aa: CAISEPGGADIQYF

j_gene: TRBJ1-5
v_gene: TRBV12-3/TRBV12-4
CDR3aa: CASRVDIQPQHF

j_gene: TRBJ2-5
v_gene: TRBV18
CDR3aa: CASSPRGGETQYF

j_gene: TRBJ1-3
v_gene: TRBV6-5
CDR3aa: CASSQTGAGGNTIYF

j_gene: TRBJ2-6
v_gene: TRBV6-5
CDR3aa: CASTSKGSGANVLTF

j_gene: TRBJ1-2
v_gene: TRBV6-1
CDR3aa: CASSEASGGVVGYTF

j_gene: TRBJ2-1
v_gene: TRBV13
CDR3aa: CASSSPGGNEQFF

j_gene: TRBJ1-6
v_gene: TRBV28
CDR3aa: CASSPGTPNSPLHF

j_gene: TRBJ2-6
v_gene: TRBV6-2/TRBV6-3
CDR3aa: CASSSPYSGANVLTF

j_gene: TRBJ2-2
v_gene: TRBV3-1/TRBV3-2
CDR3aa: CASSHYQRRGTGELFF

j_gene: TRBJ2-2
v_gene: TRBV6-2/TRBV6-3
CDR3aa: CASSYPRGGTGELFF

j_gene: TRBJ2-1
v_gene: TRBV7-8
CDR3aa: CASSLVGEQFF

j_gene: TRBJ1-2
v_gene: TRBV7-2
CDR3aa: CASSSPLSGYTF

j_gene: TRBJ2-1
v_gene: TRBV6-5
CDR3aa: CASSPRTGGLGEQFF

j_gene: TRBJ2-7
v_gene: TRBV28
CDR3aa: CASSPRGEQYF

j_gene: TRBJ2-4
v_gene: TRBV28
CDR3aa: CASSYLFSQNIQYF

j_gene: TRBJ1-1
v_gene: TRBV9
CDR3aa: CASSRGGGADTEAFF

j_gene: TRBJ1-5
v_gene: TRBV6-6
CDR3aa: CAGGQYSNQPQHF

j_gene: TRBJ2-2
v_gene: TRBV5-4
CDR3aa: CASSLEQGLLINTGELFF

j_gene: TRBJ2-7
v_gene: TRBV28
CDR3aa: CASSTNFGGRFRAQYF

j_gene: TRBJ1-1
v_gene: TRBV27
CDR3aa: CASSPRDGLEAFF

j_gene: TRBJ2-7
v_gene: TRBV27
CDR3aa: CASGGGDTYEQYF

j_gene: TRBJ1-5
v_gene: TRBV7-2
CDR3aa: CASSAQGGSNQPQHF

j_gene: TRBJ2-2
v_gene: TRBV28
CDR3aa: CASRPSFTVSGRVGGELFF

j_gene: TRBJ2-7
v_gene: TRBV14
CDR3aa: CASSWTGGYEQYF

j_gene: TRBJ2-3
v_gene: TRBV5-1
CDR3aa: CASSPRDRAIGTLTDTQYF